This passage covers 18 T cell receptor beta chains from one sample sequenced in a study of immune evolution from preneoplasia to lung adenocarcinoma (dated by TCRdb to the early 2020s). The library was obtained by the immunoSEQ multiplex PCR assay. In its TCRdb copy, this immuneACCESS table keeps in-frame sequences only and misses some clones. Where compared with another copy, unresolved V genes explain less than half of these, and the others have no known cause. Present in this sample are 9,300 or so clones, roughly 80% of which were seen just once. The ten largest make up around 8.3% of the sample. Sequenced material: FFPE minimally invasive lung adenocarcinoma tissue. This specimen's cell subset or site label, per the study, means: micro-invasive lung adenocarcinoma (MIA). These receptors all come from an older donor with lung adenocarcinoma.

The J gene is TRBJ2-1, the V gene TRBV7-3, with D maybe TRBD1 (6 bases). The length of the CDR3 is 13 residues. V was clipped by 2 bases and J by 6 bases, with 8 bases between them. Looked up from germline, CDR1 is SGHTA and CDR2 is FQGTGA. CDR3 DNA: TGTGCCAGCAGCTTATCCAGGGGCAATGAGCAGTTCTTC. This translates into CASSLSRGNEQFF.

The CDR3 DNA follows: TGTGCCAGCACCTCAGGGCTAGGCACTGAAGCTTTCTTT. Encoded protein: CASTSGLGTEAFF. This chain uses TRBV27 with TRBJ1-1, with D tentatively TRBD1 (5 bases). Germline V lookup: CDR1 MNHEY, CDR2 SMNVEV (reference sequence). The V end lost 7 bases, the J end lost 4 bases, and 13 bases lay between the germline ends. This CDR3 is 13 amino acids long.

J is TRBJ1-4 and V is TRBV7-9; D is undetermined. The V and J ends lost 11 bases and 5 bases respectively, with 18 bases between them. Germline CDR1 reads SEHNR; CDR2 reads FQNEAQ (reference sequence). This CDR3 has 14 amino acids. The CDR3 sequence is CAHEGGDMNEKLFF. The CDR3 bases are TGTGCCCACGAAGGCGGCGACATGAATGAAAAACTGTTTTTT.

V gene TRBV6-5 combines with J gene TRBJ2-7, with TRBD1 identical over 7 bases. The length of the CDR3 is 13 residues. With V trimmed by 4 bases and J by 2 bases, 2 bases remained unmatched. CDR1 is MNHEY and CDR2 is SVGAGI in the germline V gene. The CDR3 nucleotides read TGTGCCAGCAGTTGGACAGGAGCCTACGAGCAGTACTTC. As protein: CASSWTGAYEQYF.

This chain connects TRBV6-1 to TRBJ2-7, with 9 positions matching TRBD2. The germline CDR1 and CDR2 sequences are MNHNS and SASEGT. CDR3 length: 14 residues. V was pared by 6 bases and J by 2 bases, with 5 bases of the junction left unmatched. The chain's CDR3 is CASSQAGGAYEQYF. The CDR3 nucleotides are TGTGCCAGCAGCCAAGCGGGAGGCGCCTACGAGCAGTACTTC.

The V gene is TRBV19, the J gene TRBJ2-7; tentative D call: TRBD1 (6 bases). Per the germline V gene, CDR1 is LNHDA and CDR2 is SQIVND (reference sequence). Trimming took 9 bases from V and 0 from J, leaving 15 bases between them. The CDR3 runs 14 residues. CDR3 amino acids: CASGRTVNSYEQYF. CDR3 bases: TGTGCCAGCGGACGGACAGTGAACTCCTACGAGCAGTACTTC.

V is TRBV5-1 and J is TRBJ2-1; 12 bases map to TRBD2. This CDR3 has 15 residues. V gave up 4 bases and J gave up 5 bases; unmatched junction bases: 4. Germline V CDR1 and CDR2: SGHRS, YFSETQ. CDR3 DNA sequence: TGCGCCAGCAGCATCGGACTAGCGGGGAACAATGAGCAGTTCTTC. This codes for CASSIGLAGNNEQFF.

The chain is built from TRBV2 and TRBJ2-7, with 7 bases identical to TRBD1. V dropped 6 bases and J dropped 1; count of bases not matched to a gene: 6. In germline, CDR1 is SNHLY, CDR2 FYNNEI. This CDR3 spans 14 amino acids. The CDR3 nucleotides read TGTGCCAGCAGCCCCCCAGGGGGATCCTACGAGCAGTACTTC. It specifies CASSPPGGSYEQYF. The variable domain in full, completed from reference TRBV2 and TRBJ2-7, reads EPEVTQTPSHQVTQMGQEVILRCVPISNHLYFYWYRQILGQKVEFLVSFYNNEISEKSEIFDDQFSVERPDGSNFTLKIRSTKLEDSAMYFCASSPPGGSYEQYFGPGTRLTVT.

CDR3 in amino acids: CASSLVGVEQYF. The CDR3 bases are TGCGCCAGCAGCTTGGTGGGCGTCGAGCAGTACTTC. The chain couples TRBV5-1 to TRBJ2-7, with unresolved D. This CDR3 region has 12 residues. Trimming left V 0 bases short and J 6 bases short, with 7 bases between. CDR1 and CDR2 from the germline V gene are SGHRS and YFSETQ.

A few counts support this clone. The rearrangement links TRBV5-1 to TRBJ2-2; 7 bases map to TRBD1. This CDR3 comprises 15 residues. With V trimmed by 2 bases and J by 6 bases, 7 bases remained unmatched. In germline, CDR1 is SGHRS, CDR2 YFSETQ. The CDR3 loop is CASSFKTGLAGELFF. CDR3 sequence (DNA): TGCGCCAGCAGCTTTAAGACAGGGCTAGCCGGGGAGCTGTTTTTT.

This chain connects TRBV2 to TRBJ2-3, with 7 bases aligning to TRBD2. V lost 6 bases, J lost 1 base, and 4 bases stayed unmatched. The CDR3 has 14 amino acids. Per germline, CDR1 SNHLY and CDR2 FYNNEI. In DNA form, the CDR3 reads TGTGCCAGCAGGCGTCTAGCGGGCACAGATACGCAGTATTTT. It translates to CASRRLAGTDTQYF.

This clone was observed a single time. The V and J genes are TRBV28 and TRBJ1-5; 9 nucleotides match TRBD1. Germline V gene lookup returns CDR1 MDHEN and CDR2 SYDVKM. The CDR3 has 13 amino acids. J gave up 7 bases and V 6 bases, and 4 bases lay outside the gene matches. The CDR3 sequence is CASSRDRAQPQHF. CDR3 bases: TGTGCCAGCAGCCGGGACAGGGCGCAGCCCCAGCATTTT.

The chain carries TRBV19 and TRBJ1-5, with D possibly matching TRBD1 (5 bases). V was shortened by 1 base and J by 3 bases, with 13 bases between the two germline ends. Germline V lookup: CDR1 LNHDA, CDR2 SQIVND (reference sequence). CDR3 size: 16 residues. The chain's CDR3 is CASSIGSGTTNQPQHF. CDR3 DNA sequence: TGTGCCAGTAGTATAGGGTCAGGGACTACCAATCAGCCCCAGCATTTT.

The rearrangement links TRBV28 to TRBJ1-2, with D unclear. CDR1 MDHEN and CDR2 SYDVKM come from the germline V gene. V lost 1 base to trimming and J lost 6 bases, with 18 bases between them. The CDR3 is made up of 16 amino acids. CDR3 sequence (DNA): TGTGCCAGCAGTTTATATGCGGGTGTATTTGGGGATGGCTACACCTTC. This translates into CASSLYAGVFGDGYTF.

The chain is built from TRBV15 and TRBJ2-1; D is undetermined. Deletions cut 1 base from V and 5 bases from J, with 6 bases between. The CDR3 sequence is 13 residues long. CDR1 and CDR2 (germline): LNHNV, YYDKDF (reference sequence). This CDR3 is CATSRGDDNEQFF. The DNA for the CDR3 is TGTGCCACCAGCAGAGGGGATGACAATGAGCAGTTCTTC.

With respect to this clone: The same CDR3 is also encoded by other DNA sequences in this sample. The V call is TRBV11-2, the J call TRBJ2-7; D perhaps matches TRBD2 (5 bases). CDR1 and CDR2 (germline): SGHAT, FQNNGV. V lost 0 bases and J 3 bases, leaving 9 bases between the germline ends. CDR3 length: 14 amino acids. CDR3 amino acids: CASSLETMSYEQYF. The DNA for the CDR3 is TGTGCCAGCAGCTTAGAGACTATGAGCTACGAGCAGTACTTC. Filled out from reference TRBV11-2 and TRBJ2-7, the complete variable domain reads EAGVAQSPRYKIIEKRQSVAFWCNPISGHATLYWYQQILGQGPKLLIQFQNNGVVDDSQLPKDRFSAERLKGVDSTLKIQPAKLEDSAVYLCASSLETMSYEQYFGPGTRLTVT.

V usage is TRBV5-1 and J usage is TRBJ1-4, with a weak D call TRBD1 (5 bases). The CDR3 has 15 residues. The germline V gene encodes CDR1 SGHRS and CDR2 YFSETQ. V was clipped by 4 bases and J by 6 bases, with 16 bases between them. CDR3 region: CASSPTGTRDEKLFF. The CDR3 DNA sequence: TGCGCCAGCAGCCCCACCGGGACGCGGGATGAAAAACTGTTTTTT.

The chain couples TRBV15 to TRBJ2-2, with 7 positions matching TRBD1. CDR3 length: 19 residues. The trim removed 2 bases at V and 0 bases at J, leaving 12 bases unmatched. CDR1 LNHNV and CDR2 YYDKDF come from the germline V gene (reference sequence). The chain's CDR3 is CATSRLGGRGRANTGELFF. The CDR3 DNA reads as TGTGCCACCAGCAGACTAGGGGGCAGGGGTCGGGCGAACACCGGGGAGCTGTTTTTT.